This T cell receptor beta chain was recorded in a study of identical twins. Study-wide results and limits: Insertion counts were lower in abundant cord blood beta clonotypes, a trend that memory repertoires did not show. For out-of-frame beta sequences, excess twin sharing was weaker.

All donors comprised healthy Caucasians. This clonotype was counted ten times or more. Its matching antigen is unknown. Each CDR3 protein is one row after TCRdb ran MiXCR on the 5' RACE reads. The sample includes about 890,000 distinct CDR3 sequences, roughly an eighth of them seen just once. This same sample was also part of a study on yellow fever vaccine responses in identical twins.

The receptor's source is a young woman in good health. Sequenced: PBMCs.

Here the CDR3 reads CASSSRLDTGELFF. As DNA, the CDR3 is TGTGCCAGCAGCTCTCGACTAGACACCGGGGAGCTGTTTTTT. This chain uses TRBV9 with TRBJ2-2; D perhaps matches TRBD2 (6 bases). Germline CDR1 is SGDLS and CDR2 is YYNGEE. V lost 4 bases, J lost 3 bases, and 10 bases lay in between. The CDR3 sequence is 14 residues long.